The 32 T cell receptor beta chains reported below all come from one sample, sequenced in a study of cytomegalovirus exposure and HLA in healthy donors. PCR amplification relied on 60 Vbeta primers (plus 13 Jbeta primers). Repertoires were generated with immunoSEQ multiplex PCR, while TCRdb's copy carries only in-frame clones and drops some. This sample yields roughly 220,000 clones, of which about 75% are seen a single time; approximately 1.9% belongs to the top ten. The sample consisted of PBMCs. These receptors were taken from a young woman in good health and CMV-seronegative.

V and J are TRBV6-5 and TRBJ2-3; the match to TRBD1 covers 11 bases. The CDR3 sequence is 16 residues long. The V gene's germline CDR1 is MNHEY and CDR2 SVGAGI. Trimming took 0 bases from V and 5 from J; bases not matched to a gene: 4. Here the CDR3 DNA reads TGTGCCAGCAGTTACTCCGGACAGGGGGCTGTAGATACGCAGTATTTT. This sequence encodes CASSYSGQGAVDTQYF.

Remarks on this clone: A read error may produce the germline difference seen at one junction end. This rearrangement joins TRBV6-1 to TRBJ2-7; D perhaps matches TRBD1 (5 bases). This CDR3 is 14 amino acids long. CDR1 is MNHNS, CDR2 SASEGT, per germline. The CDR3 sequence is CATRIPQASYKQYF. In nucleotides, the CDR3 is TGTGCCACGCGAATCCCACAGGCTTCCTACAAGCAGTACTTC.

The rearrangement joins TRBV7-9 to TRBJ1-3; no definite D call. Germline assignment: CDR1 SEHNR and CDR2 FQNEAQ (reference sequence). The CDR3 has 17 residues. The ends were cut back, 0 bases at V and 4 bases at J, with 16 bases in the middle. The CDR3 DNA sequence: TGTGCCAGCAGCTTAGCGCTAGGCCCTGAGGCGGGAAACACCATATATTTT. This gives the protein CASSLALGPEAGNTIYF.

The J gene is TRBJ2-1, the V gene TRBV4-2, with D uncertain. CDR1 is LGHNA, CDR2 YNFKEQ, per germline. The CDR3 runs 16 residues. V gave up 0 bases and J gave up 4 bases, with 13 bases separating them. The CDR3 DNA sequence: TGTGCCAGCAGCCAAGAACCCCGCGGAACGTACAATGAGCAGTTCTTC. Translated, it gives CASSQEPRGTYNEQFF.

Only a few counts were recorded for this clone. The chain combines TRBV11-2 with TRBJ1-1, with 10 bases matching TRBD1. There are 15 residues in the CDR3. Looked up from germline, CDR1 is SGHAT and CDR2 is FQNNGV. The trim removed 4 bases at V and 4 bases at J, leaving 6 bases unmatched. The CDR3 sequence: CASSSGQGRGTEAFF. The CDR3 DNA sequence: TGTGCCAGCAGCTCGGGACAGGGGCGTGGCACTGAAGCTTTCTTT.

V and J are TRBV11-2 and TRBJ1-2, with D tentatively TRBD1 (6 bases). The V and J ends lost 5 bases and 0 bases respectively, with 13 bases between them. CDR1 and CDR2 from the germline V gene are SGHAT and FQNNGV. The CDR3 is made up of 15 amino acids. The CDR3 spells CASSQRGITNYGYTF. The CDR3 region has the DNA TGTGCCAGCAGCCAGAGGGGGATCACTAACTATGGCTACACCTTC.

The rearrangement links TRBV19 to TRBJ1-1; D is unclear. This CDR3 contains 13 residues. In germline, CDR1 is LNHDA, CDR2 SQIVND (reference sequence). The V and J ends lost 7 bases and 0 bases respectively, with 9 bases between them. The CDR3 reads CASTPPMNTEAFF. CDR3 nucleotides: TGTGCCAGTACCCCCCCTATGAACACTGAAGCTTTCTTT.

This chain links TRBV13 with TRBJ1-4; D call uncertain. This CDR3 spans 12 amino acids. Germline lookup yields CDR1 PRHDT and CDR2 FYEKMQ (reference sequence). The V end was cut by 2 bases, the J end by 13 bases, with 11 bases between. CDR3 sequence reads: CASSLSPGRLFF. CDR3 DNA sequence: TGTGCCAGCAGCTTATCTCCCGGGAGACTGTTTTTT.

CDR3 region: CASSSLGGGTEAFF. The CDR3 DNA follows: TGTGCCAGCAGCTCCCTGGGGGGGGGCACTGAAGCTTTCTTT. This chain uses TRBV7-6 with TRBJ1-1; D is perhaps TRBD1 (5 bases). The germline gives CDR1 SGHVS, CDR2 FNYEAQ. The CDR3 consists of 14 residues. The ends were cut back, 4 bases at V and 4 bases at J, with 13 bases in the middle.

Remarks on this clone: Mismatch with germline at one junction end may stem from a read error. The chain combines TRBV5-3 with TRBJ2-5; maybe TRBD1 (5 bases). TRBV5-3 is reported as an ORF; its role is uncertain. This CDR3 region has 11 residues. This chain's CDR3 is CASSSQGTQYF. The CDR3 bases are TGTGCCAGCAGCTCCCAGGGGACCCAGTACTTC.

The chain joins TRBV5-1 to TRBJ2-3; perhaps TRBD2 as D (6 bases). The CDR3 covers 14 residues. The V end lost 2 bases, the J end lost 5 bases, and 12 bases lay between the germline ends. In germline, CDR1 is SGHRS, CDR2 YFSETQ. DNA for the CDR3: TGCGCCAGCAGCTTTGTCGCGGGAAGAGATACGCAGTATTTT. This sequence encodes CASSFVAGRDTQYF.

This clone was seen only once. The gene calls are TRBV5-4 and TRBJ1-2; maybe TRBD1 (6 bases). The CDR3 contains 19 residues. Germline V gene data show CDR1 as SGHNT and CDR2 as YYREEE (reference sequence). The V end lost 0 bases, the J end lost 0 bases, and 21 bases lay between the germline ends. CDR3 loop: CASSLAATGAMGSNYGYTF. CDR3 bases: TGTGCCAGCAGCTTGGCCGCGACAGGCGCTATGGGGTCTAACTATGGCTACACCTTC.

This clone has a handful of counts. CDR3 loop: CAWSAITGTGELFF. As DNA, the CDR3 is TGTGCCTGGAGCGCCATAACAGGGACCGGGGAGCTGTTTTTT. This rearrangement joins TRBV30 to TRBJ2-2, with D possibly being TRBD1 (6 bases). The CDR3 contains 14 residues. V was trimmed by 3 bases and J by 5 bases, leaving 13 bases between them. Germline V gene data show CDR1 as GTSNPN and CDR2 as SVGIG (reference sequence).

This clone has just one count. The chain couples TRBV6-5 to TRBJ1-4; the D is unclear. The V gene's germline CDR1 is MNHEY and CDR2 SVGAGI. The CDR3 extends over 13 amino acids. V lost 11 bases and J lost 2, with 12 bases in between. This CDR3 reads CASKLRTNEKLFF. CDR3 nucleotides: TGTGCCTCAAAGCTGAGGACTAATGAAAAACTGTTTTTT.

This chain links TRBV5-6 with TRBJ2-3; D might be TRBD1 (7 bases). CDR1 and CDR2 (germline): SGHDT, YYEEEE. Trimming pared 4 bases from V and 6 bases from J, leaving 12 bases between. The CDR3 has 13 residues. CDR3: CASSARGEDTQYF. The CDR3 DNA follows: TGTGCCAGCAGCGCCAGGGGGGAGGATACGCAGTATTTT.

This clone showed up just once. Mismatch with germline at one junction end may stem from a read error. The gene calls are TRBV10-3 and TRBJ2-7; 9 nucleotides line up with TRBD1. Looked up from germline, CDR1 is ENHRY and CDR2 is SYGVKD. The CDR3 consists of 14 residues. The CDR3 DNA reads TGTGCCAGCAGTGCTCCGGGACAGGGAGTCGAGCAGTACTTC. Residues: CASSAPGQGVEQYF.

This chain uses TRBV7-3 with TRBJ2-2; 8 bases agree with TRBD2. Germline V lookup: CDR1 SGHTA, CDR2 FQGTGA. V lost 0 bases to trimming and J lost 6 bases; unmatched junction nucleotides: 9. The CDR3 length is 17 residues. The chain's CDR3 is CASSLTPSGGPSGELFF. The CDR3 nucleotides are TGTGCCAGCAGCTTAACCCCCAGCGGGGGCCCTTCCGGGGAGCTGTTTTTT.

The chain employs TRBV10-3 and TRBJ2-1; 8 bases match TRBD2. CDR3 length: 13 amino acids. The V gene end was trimmed by 4 bases and the J gene end by 7 bases; junction bases not matched to a gene: 3. Germline V gene data show CDR1 as ENHRY and CDR2 as SYGVKD. For the CDR3, the DNA is TGTGCCATCAGTGCGGGACTAGGGAATGAGCAGTTCTTC. Protein sequence: CAISAGLGNEQFF.

The V gene is TRBV19, the J gene TRBJ1-1; D perhaps matches TRBD1 (5 bases). Germline loops: CDR1 LNHDA, CDR2 SQIVND (reference sequence). This CDR3 comprises 11 residues. With 8 bases removed from V and 6 bases from J, the gap between germline ends came to 10 bases. For the CDR3, the DNA is TGTGCCAGTTGGGGGGGGTCTGAAGCTTTCTTT. Translated: CASWGGSEAFF.

This chain links TRBV6-4 with TRBJ1-1; D not certain. Germline CDR1 is MRHNA and CDR2 is SNTAGT. The V gene lost 7 bases and the J gene lost 6 bases, with 15 bases spanning the gap. CDR3 length: 13 residues. CDR3 nucleotide sequence: TGTGCCAGCATTAGGACTCGCTCCCCTGAAGCTTTCTTT. Translating gives CASIRTRSPEAFF.

This clone was seen only once. The rearrangement links TRBV11-2 to TRBJ2-7; TRBD2 might be the D (5 bases). The CDR3 covers 15 residues. CDR1 is SGHAT and CDR2 is FQNNGV in the germline V gene. Trimming removed 5 bases from V and 2 bases from J, with 16 bases in between. The CDR3 DNA reads as TGTGCCAGCAGCACCCTAGCTACGAATCCCTACGAGCAGTACTTC. It yields the protein CASSTLATNPYEQYF.

This clone was recorded once. This chain connects TRBV10-3 to TRBJ2-3, with 11 bases matching TRBD2. The V gene end was trimmed by 6 bases and the J gene end by 5 bases; junction bases not matched to a gene: 7. The V gene's germline CDR1 is ENHRY and CDR2 SYGVKD. The CDR3 consists of 15 residues. CDR3 in DNA: TGTGCCATCAGGGGTAGCGGGAGGGCCGGAGATACGCAGTATTTT. It yields the protein CAIRGSGRAGDTQYF.

There are a few counts of this clone. The rearrangement uses TRBV7-9 and TRBJ1-2; D is perhaps TRBD1 (5 bases). This CDR3 is built from 14 residues. V dropped 3 bases and J dropped 4 bases, with 12 bases sitting between them. The germline gives CDR1 SEHNR, CDR2 FQNEAQ (reference sequence). CDR3 region: CASSFAGLTYGYTF. DNA for the CDR3: TGTGCCAGCAGCTTCGCGGGACTGACCTATGGCTACACCTTC. The variable domain in full, with the rest retrieved from reference TRBV7-9 and TRBJ1-2, is DTGVSQNPRHKITKRGQNVTFRCDPISEHNRLYWYRQTLGQGPEFLTYFQNEAQLEKSRLLSDRFSAERPKGSFSTLEIQRTEQGDSAMYLCASSFAGLTYGYTFGSGTRLTVV.

This rearrangement joins TRBV5-1 to TRBJ2-3, with a tentative D call TRBD1 (5 bases). The CDR3 spans 13 residues. Per germline, CDR1 SGHRS and CDR2 YFSETQ. Trimming cost V 4 bases and J 4 bases, with 10 bases left between them. The CDR3: CASSNAGPDTQYF. In DNA, the CDR3 is TGCGCCAGCAGCAACGCAGGGCCAGATACGCAGTATTTT.

The chain employs TRBV5-6 and TRBJ1-5; D may be TRBD1 (6 bases). V shed 3 bases and J shed 2 bases, with 24 bases lying between them. This CDR3 has 19 amino acids. CDR1 and CDR2 from the germline V gene are SGHDT and YYEEEE. The chain's CDR3 is CASSSRAGALTIGNQPQHF. In nucleotides, the CDR3 is TGTGCCAGCAGCTCTCGAGCAGGGGCGCTAACTATAGGCAATCAGCCCCAGCATTTT.

This clone was picked up a small number of times. A read error may produce the germline difference seen at one junction end. This CDR3 is CASSFGGDRGVFF. CDR3 bases: TGTGCCAGCAGCTTCGGCGGGGACAGGGGGGTTTTCTTC. The V call is TRBV5-6, the J call TRBJ2-7, with 11 positions matching TRBD1. The V gene's germline CDR1 is SGHDT and CDR2 YYEEEE. There are 13 residues in the CDR3. The variable domain in full, completed from reference TRBV5-6 and TRBJ2-7, reads DAGVTQSPTHLIKTRGQQVTLRCSPKSGHDTVSWYQQALGQGPQFIFQYYEEEERQRGNFPDRFSGHQFPNYSSELNVNALLLGDSALYLCASSFGGDRGVFFGPGTRLTVT.

The gene calls are TRBV7-9 and TRBJ2-7; 12 bases line up with TRBD1. V gave up 5 bases and J gave up 5 bases; unmatched junction bases: 4. Germline CDR1 SEHNR, CDR2 FQNEAQ (reference sequence). The CDR3 has 14 amino acids. The CDR3 DNA sequence: TGTGCCAGCAGCCCGGGACAGGGGGCCGACGAGCAGTACTTC. Residues: CASSPGQGADEQYF. Combining the CDR3 with reference TRBV7-9 and TRBJ2-7 gives the whole variable domain DTGVSQNPRHKITKRGQNVTFRCDPISEHNRLYWYRQTLGQGPEFLTYFQNEAQLEKSRLLSDRFSAERPKGSFSTLEIQRTEQGDSAMYLCASSPGQGADEQYFGPGTRLTVT.

V gene TRBV27 combines with J gene TRBJ1-2; 9 positions agree with TRBD1. CDR3 length: 16 residues. Germline V gene data show CDR1 as MNHEY and CDR2 as SMNVEV (reference sequence). After removal of 4 bases from V and 7 bases from J, the junction contained 13 bases not matched to a gene. CDR3 in DNA: TGTGCCAGCAGTTCCCCCCGGGACAGGGCCGGACGTGGCTACACCTTC. It specifies CASSSPRDRAGRGYTF.

The rearrangement links TRBV9 to TRBJ2-1; D perhaps matches TRBD2 (5 bases). This CDR3 is built from 14 residues. V shed 6 bases and J shed 2 bases, with 12 bases lying between them. Germline V gene sequence: CDR1 SGDLS, CDR2 YYNGEE. The CDR3, as DNA: TGTGCCAGCAACCCGGGTAGCGCCTACAATGAGCAGTTCTTC. Its translation: CASNPGSAYNEQFF.

The chain joins TRBV30 to TRBJ2-5; 10 nucleotides align to TRBD2. CDR1 and CDR2 (germline): GTSNPN, SVGIG (reference sequence). V was pared by 0 bases and J by 1 base, with 11 bases of the junction left unmatched. The CDR3 has 18 residues. The CDR3 sequence: CAWSVRLAGVGRQETQYF. In DNA form, the CDR3 reads TGTGCCTGGAGTGTACGGCTAGCGGGGGTCGGACGCCAAGAGACCCAGTACTTC.

CDR3 in amino acids: CASSPGGVQEAFF. CDR3 nucleotides: TGCGCCAGCAGCCCGGGGGGAGTTCAAGAAGCTTTCTTT. The rearrangement links TRBV5-1 to TRBJ1-1; D might be TRBD1 (5 bases). The length of the CDR3 is 13 residues. The V gene lost 4 bases and the J gene lost 8 bases, with 15 bases spanning the gap. Germline V gene data show CDR1 as SGHRS and CDR2 as YFSETQ.

The chain is built from TRBV4-1 and TRBJ1-2; the match to TRBD1 covers 12 bases. Germline V CDR1 and CDR2: MGHRA, YSYEKL. This CDR3 has 19 amino acids. After removal of 0 bases from V and 3 bases from J, the junction contained 11 bases not matched to a gene. Here the CDR3 reads CASSQDLSLGTGGYYGYTF. CDR3 nucleotides: TGCGCCAGCAGCCAAGACCTTAGCCTAGGGACAGGGGGCTACTATGGCTACACCTTC.